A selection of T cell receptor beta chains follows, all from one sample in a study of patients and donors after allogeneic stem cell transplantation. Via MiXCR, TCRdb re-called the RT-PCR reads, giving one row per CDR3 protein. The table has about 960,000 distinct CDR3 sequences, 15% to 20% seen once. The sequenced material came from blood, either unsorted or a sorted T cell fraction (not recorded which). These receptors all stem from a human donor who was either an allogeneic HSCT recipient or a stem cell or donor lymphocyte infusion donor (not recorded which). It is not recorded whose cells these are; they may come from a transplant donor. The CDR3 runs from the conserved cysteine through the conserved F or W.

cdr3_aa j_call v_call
CASSPTGPRVEQYF TRBJ2-7 TRBV5-1
CAISGQINSPLHF TRBJ1-6 TRBV10-2
CSVRGQGDDEQYF TRBJ2-7 TRBV29-1
CASNYGQGHNGKLFF TRBJ1-4 TRBV12-3/TRBV12-4
CASSSTGFRGNTIYF TRBJ1-3 TRBV9
CAIASGGGTEAFF TRBJ1-1 TRBV10-3
CASSLLQGGGYEQYF TRBJ2-7 TRBV5-1
CASSVEADPVAKNIQYF TRBJ2-4 TRBV9
CASSSDSSYEQYF TRBJ2-7 TRBV12-3/TRBV12-4
CASSQISLTGRTGRTNEKLFF TRBJ1-4 TRBV4-2
CASSLMAGVNEQYF TRBJ2-7 TRBV7-3
CSVAPVKVGTEAFF TRBJ1-1 TRBV29-1
CASSHPGETQYF TRBJ2-5 TRBV7-8
CASRRSGGRDREQYF TRBJ2-7 TRBV11-2
CASRAERGGPGELFF TRBJ2-2 TRBV2
CASSLALGVSYNEQFF TRBJ2-1 TRBV5-6
CSARWAASGNTIYF TRBJ1-3 TRBV20-1
CASRPRTANTEAFF TRBJ1-1 TRBV6-1
CSASWRDQPQHF TRBJ1-5 TRBV20-1
CASSSGRTVSSGNTIYF TRBJ1-3 TRBV18
CASKFVQGTDTQYF TRBJ2-3 TRBV2
CASSADRGHGEQYF TRBJ2-7 TRBV6-1
CASSLNQGETQYF TRBJ2-5 TRBV7-6
CASGPSTDTQYF TRBJ2-3 TRBV9
CASSFGRASEQYF TRBJ2-7 TRBV12-3/TRBV12-4
CASSQTSGRYEQYF TRBJ2-7 TRBV3-1
CASSRKGTQYF TRBJ2-3 TRBV6-5
CASSVRDRGRGVSGNTIYF TRBJ1-3 TRBV6-1
CASSVAVAGIDEQFF TRBJ2-1 TRBV9
CASRQDIGSRAGEQFF TRBJ2-1 TRBV12-3/TRBV12-4
CASRPDEFGYTF TRBJ1-2 TRBV5-1
CASSWDLGGQPQHF TRBJ1-5 TRBV11-2
CASSFTGGHNEQFF TRBJ2-1 TRBV12-3/TRBV12-4
CASSKERVRSSGNTIYF TRBJ1-3 TRBV21-1
CASSLMGSENTEAFF TRBJ1-1 TRBV12-3/TRBV12-4
CASGGREHYGYTF TRBJ1-2 TRBV12-3/TRBV12-4
CASSGKPGPYGEQYF TRBJ2-7 TRBV6-1